The clone carrying this T cell receptor (beta chain) was counted at least ten times. TCRdb re-called the 5' RACE reads with MiXCR, one entry per CDR3 protein. The table records approximately 300,000 distinct CDR3 sequences, 6.5% to 8.5% of them present only once. This record comes from a study of T cells after yellow fever vaccination. The CDR3 consists of 14 residues. The germline CDR1 and CDR2 sequences are SGHKS and YYEKEE (reference sequence). V shed 4 bases and J shed 8 bases, with 13 bases lying between them. The V and J genes are TRBV5-5 and TRBJ1-6, with a possible D match to TRBD1 (5 bases). This receptor was obtained from a man aged 18 to 35 who received the YFV17D yellow fever vaccine. The starting material was PBMCs, obtained roughly 45 days after the first yellow fever vaccination. DNA of the CDR3: TGTGCCAGCAGCCCCGGGACCTGGGATTCACCCCTCCACTTT. The encoded protein is CASSPGTWDSPLHF.